The TCR beta chain under discussion was sequenced for a study of blood T cell repertoires in COVID-19. Overall study context: COVID-19 samples, acute and convalescent, were from the United States, Italy and Spain. PBMCs, B-cell-depleted T cells, or T cells were the source of the cDNA or gDNA that made up the material.

This clone was found once. Per germline, CDR1 MDHEN and CDR2 SYDVKM. This CDR3 has 14 residues. The V and J ends lost 4 bases and 7 bases respectively, with 16 bases between them. TCRdb keeps only in-frame clones here, not all; method: immunoSEQ multiplex PCR. The table has 110,000 to 150,000 clones, around 86% seen once. Sequenced material: peripheral blood. This TCR came from a woman older than 75 with acute or convalescent COVID-19. The V gene is TRBV28, the J gene TRBJ1-2; D perhaps matches TRBD1 (5 bases). CDR3 amino acids: CASSSGTVIGGYTF. The DNA of the CDR3 is TGTGCCAGCAGTTCCGGGACTGTTATCGGTGGCTACACCTTC.